Sequencing of this T cell receptor (beta chain) was carried out in a study of cytomegalovirus exposure and HLA in healthy donors. The PCR made use of 60 Vbeta and 13 Jbeta primers. Assay used: immunoSEQ multiplex PCR; TCRdb lists only in-frame clones, some missing. The sample records a few hundred thousand clones, roughly 90% being singletons. With regard to this clone: Its specificity is not known.

Findings of the study overall: Cytomegalovirus association was listed for 164 TCR beta chains. Whilst most TCR sequences proved rare, a subset of public TCRs occurred across many donors.

CDR1 and CDR2 from the germline V gene are GTSNPN and SVGIG (reference sequence). This CDR3 region has 14 residues. Between the trimmed V and J ends, which lost 0 bases and 5 bases, there was a span of 13 bases. Sequencing input: PBMCs. V gene TRBV30 combines with J gene TRBJ1-2; a weak D match, TRBD1 (5 bases). This TCR was sampled from a woman between 18 and 30 years old in good health and CMV-seronegative. The CDR3 region has the DNA TGTGCCTGGAGTGTACCCCAGGGCAATTATGGCTACACCTTC. Its translation: CAWSVPQGNYGYTF. The full variable domain, in which reference TRBV30 and TRBJ1-2 provide the parts outside the CDR3, is SQTIHQWPATLVQPVGSPLSLECTVEGTSNPNLYWYRQAAGRGLQLLFYSVGIGQISSEVPQNLSASRPQDRQFILSSKKLLLSDSGFYLCAWSVPQGNYGYTFGSGTRLTVV.